Listed here is a single T cell receptor (beta chain). What it recognizes is unknown. PCR employed 60 Vbeta and 13 Jbeta primers. TCRdb's table, derived via immunoSEQ multiplex PCR, lists solely in-frame clones and lacks some. Of more than 110,000 clones in the sample, about 86% were seen once. These data are taken from a study of cytomegalovirus exposure and HLA in healthy donors. The study's findings and limits: Accurate HLA-A and HLA-B prediction from TCR beta sequences was reported for most subjects. In a later analysis, at a false discovery rate of 0.05, roughly 17,000 TCR beta sequences matched HLA alleles.

This clonotype was sampled from a man between 40 and 49 years old in good health and CMV-seropositive. The sample was PBMCs.

Here the CDR3 DNA reads TGTGCCACTATGGGAGGGGGGGCGAACACCGGGGAGCTGTTTTTT. It is translated as CATMGGGANTGELFF. The V gene is TRBV19, the J gene TRBJ2-2; possible D gene TRBD2, 7 bases. CDR1 and CDR2 (germline): LNHDA, SQIVND (reference sequence). The CDR3 length is 15 residues. Trimming shortened V by 10 bases and J by 0 bases, and 15 bases separated the two germline ends. Complete variable domain (other parts from reference TRBV19 and TRBJ2-2): DGGITQSPKYLFRKEGQNVTLSCEQNLNHDAMYWYRQDPGQGLRLIYYSQIVNDFQKGDIAEGYSVSREKKESFPLTVTSAQKNPTAFYLCATMGGGANTGELFFGEGSRLTVL.